Listed below are T cell receptor beta chains from one sample, sequenced in a study of T cells in tumors and immune-related adverse events. Sequencing was performed with immunoSEQ multiplex PCR; in TCRdb, only in-frame clones are kept and a portion is missing. The sample comprises about 22,000 clones, about 93% of which are singletons, and 1.3% rests with the top ten. The material sequenced was lymph node tissue, taken from a patient treated with anti-PD-1 therapy. The source is a female donor with metastatic renal cell carcinoma. CDR3s include the opening cysteine and the closing phenylalanine or tryptophan. The order of the fields is V gene, D gene, clone size, J gene, CDR3 protein, CDR3 DNA. D genes are given only for firm matches. Clone size, where shown, is once, few, many, or a class for clones that have expanded.

>TRBV7-2|TRBD1|-|TRBJ2-1
CASSEDRGYFSYNEQFF
TGTGCCAGCAGTGAGGACAGGGGGTATTTCTCCTACAATGAGCAGTTCTTC
>TRBV4-1|TRBD2|-|TRBJ2-4
CASSQEVGLAGWYRDIQYF
TGCGCCAGCAGCCAAGAGGTGGGACTAGCGGGATGGTACAGGGACATTCAGTACTTC
>TRBV5-6|-|-|TRBJ1-6
CASTRGSSYNSPLHF
TGTGCCAGCACACGGGGTTCCTCCTATAATTCACCCCTCCACTTT
>TRBV28|TRBD2|-|TRBJ2-7
CASTITLAGGEQYF
TGTGCCAGCACCATAACCCTAGCGGGAGGGGAGCAGTACTTC
>TRBV7-9|TRBD2|once|TRBJ2-7
CASSQEAGPYYEQYF
TGTGCCAGCAGCCAAGAAGCGGGACCTTACTACGAGCAGTACTTC
>TRBV5-1|-|-|TRBJ2-7
CASRQFGVLNPRKTAYEQYF
TGCGCCAGCAGACAGTTCGGGGTTCTTAACCCTCGCAAGACCGCCTACGAGCAGTACTTC
>TRBV7-8|TRBD2|-|TRBJ2-1
CASSNGLAGGEQFF
TGTGCCAGCAGCAACGGACTAGCGGGGGGTGAGCAGTTCTTC
>TRBV6-1|-|-|TRBJ1-3
CASSEEQAGPGNTIYF
TGTGCCAGCAGTGAAGAGCAAGCCGGACCTGGAAACACCATATATTTT
>TRBV19|-|-|TRBJ1-3
CASSRQVRGNTIYF
TGTGCCAGTAGTAGACAGGTTAGGGGAAACACCATATATTTT
>TRBV7-9|-|-|TRBJ2-7
CASSSTDGLSYEQYF
TGTGCCAGCAGCTCCACGGACGGGCTCTCCTACGAGCAGTACTTC